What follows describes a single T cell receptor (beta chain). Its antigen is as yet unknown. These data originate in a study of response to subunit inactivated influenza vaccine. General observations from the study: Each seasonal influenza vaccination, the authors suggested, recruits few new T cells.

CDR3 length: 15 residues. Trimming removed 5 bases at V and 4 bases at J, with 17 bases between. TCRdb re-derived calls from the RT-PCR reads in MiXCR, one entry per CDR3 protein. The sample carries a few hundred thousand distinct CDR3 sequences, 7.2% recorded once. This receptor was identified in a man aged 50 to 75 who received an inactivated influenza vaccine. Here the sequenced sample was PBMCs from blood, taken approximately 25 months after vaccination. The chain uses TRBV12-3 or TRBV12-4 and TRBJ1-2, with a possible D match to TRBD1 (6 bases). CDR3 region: CASSQTGDGLYGYTF. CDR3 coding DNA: TGTGCCAGCAGTCAGACAGGAGACGGACTCTATGGCTACACCTTC.